This passage covers 30 T cell receptor beta chains from one sample sequenced in a study of T cells in Graves' hyperthyroidism and ophthalmopathy. TCR beta CDR3 regions were amplified from RNA transcripts. First-round RT-PCR targeting the TCR CDR3 was performed with the HTBI primer set. TCRdb re-analysed the multiplex PCR reads in MiXCR, keeping a single row per CDR3 protein. The sample lists approximately 370,000 distinct CDR3 sequences, 15% occurring once. The sequenced sample consisted of blood. Source of these receptors: a woman younger than 45 with Graves' hyperthyroidism.

The table lists this clonotype with many counts. V and J are TRBV2 and TRBJ2-7; D not certain. The germline gives CDR1 SNHLY, CDR2 FYNNEI. Trimming stripped 2 bases from V and 1 base from J, with 9 bases between. The CDR3 has 14 residues. CDR3 region: CASSESNESYEQYF. For the CDR3, the DNA is TGTGCCAGCAGTGAATCTAACGAGTCCTACGAGCAGTACTTC.

This clonotype was recorded at least ten times. The V and J genes are TRBV11-2 and TRBJ2-5, with 10 bases matching TRBD2. The ends lost 1 base at V and 4 bases at J; junction bases unmatched: 6. The CDR3 runs 16 residues. In germline, CDR1 is SGHAT, CDR2 FQNNGV. Here the CDR3 reads CASSLVPLAGVETQYF. The DNA for the CDR3 is TGTGCCAGCAGCTTAGTCCCTCTAGCGGGAGTAGAGACCCAGTACTTC.

This clonotype was detected many times. The chain links TRBV5-1 to TRBJ2-7; perhaps TRBD2 as D (5 bases). The CDR3 covers 15 residues. Germline V gene lookup returns CDR1 SGHRS and CDR2 YFSETQ. Trimming took off 1 base at V and 3 bases at J, with 14 bases between the two ends. The CDR3 nucleotides read TGCGCCAGCAGCTTGTTCGGGGAGAAGAGCTACGAGCAGTACTTC. As protein: CASSLFGEKSYEQYF.

This clonotype was seen repeatedly, ten times or more. This chain links TRBV27 with TRBJ2-7; tentatively, D is TRBD2 (6 bases). Per the germline V gene, CDR1 is MNHEY and CDR2 is SMNVEV (reference sequence). The CDR3 runs to 14 residues. V lost 6 bases and J 7 bases, leaving 19 bases between the germline ends. For the CDR3, the DNA is TGTGCCAGCAGCCGAACCGGGACTGCCTTTGAGCAGTACTTC. It is translated as CASSRTGTAFEQYF.

This clonotype was picked up many times. The V gene is TRBV11-2, the J gene TRBJ1-2; D is unclear. Germline CDR1 SGHAT, CDR2 FQNNGV. Trimming pared 2 bases from V and 4 bases from J, leaving 11 bases between. The CDR3 sequence is 14 residues long. The CDR3 coding sequence is TGTGCCAGCAGCTTAACAATTTCCCCCTATGGCTACACCTTC. Translation: CASSLTISPYGYTF.

J is TRBJ2-7 and V is TRBV24-1, with 12 bases fitting TRBD1. This CDR3 has 14 amino acids. Losses at the gene ends were 5 bases for V and 4 bases for J; bases not matched to a gene: 2. Germline V gives CDR1 KGHDR, CDR2 SFDVKD. The CDR3 here is CATSAGQGAYEQYF. The DNA of the CDR3 is TGTGCCACCAGTGCGGGACAGGGGGCTTACGAGCAGTACTTC.

Concerning this clonotype: A much larger clonotype is one base distant, so this may be a read error. The V gene is TRBV2, the J gene TRBJ1-2, with D perhaps matching TRBD1 (5 bases). Trimming left V 6 bases short and J 5 bases short, with 10 bases between. CDR1 and CDR2 (germline): SNHLY, FYNNEI. This CDR3 is 12 amino acids long. CDR3 sequence: CASREGPYGYTF. CDR3 DNA: TGTGCCAGCAGGGAGGGGCCATATGGCTACACCTTC. The whole variable domain, remainder taken from reference TRBV2 and TRBJ1-2, is EPEVTQTPSHQVTQMGQEVILRCVPISNHLYFYWYRQILGQKVEFLVSFYNNEISEKSEIFDDQFSVERPDGSNFTLKIRSTKLEDSAMYFCASREGPYGYTFGSGTRLTVV.

This rearrangement joins TRBV10-3 to TRBJ2-2, with a possible D match to TRBD1 (5 bases). The CDR3 covers 15 residues. The germline V gene encodes CDR1 ENHRY and CDR2 SYGVKD. V lost 10 bases and J 1 base, leaving 16 bases between the germline ends. The CDR3, as DNA: TGTGCCACCTCTGGTTCAGGGCAGAACACCGGGGAGCTGTTTTTT. It codes for CATSGSGQNTGELFF.

This clonotype was seen repeatedly, ten times or more. The V call is TRBV28, the J call TRBJ2-5; tentative D call: TRBD1 (5 bases). Germline-derived CDR1 and CDR2 are MDHEN and SYDVKM. This CDR3 contains 15 residues. Trimming removed 7 bases at V and 1 base at J, with 16 bases between. CDR3 sequence reads: CASTFLRESQETQYF. Here the CDR3 DNA reads TGTGCCAGCACATTTCTCAGGGAATCCCAAGAGACCCAGTACTTC.

This clonotype was recorded many times. V usage is TRBV28 and J usage is TRBJ2-7, with 8 bases lining up with TRBD2. The CDR3 length is 15 residues. The V segment lost 5 bases and the J segment 2 bases; nucleotides outside the gene matches: 8. CDR1 is MDHEN and CDR2 is SYDVKM in the germline V gene. The CDR3 sequence is CASSPRLASPYEQYF. DNA of the CDR3: TGTGCCAGCAGTCCGCGACTAGCGAGCCCCTACGAGCAGTACTTC.

This clonotype was seen at least ten times. The rearrangement uses TRBV28 and TRBJ1-2; the match to TRBD1 covers 7 bases. This CDR3 is 14 amino acids long. V shed 2 bases, J shed 8 bases, and the junction held 8 bases outside the gene matches. Germline assignment: CDR1 MDHEN and CDR2 SYDVKM. CDR3 DNA: TGTGCCAGCAGTTTACCGGGACAGAAGGGAGGCTACACCTTC. This translates into CASSLPGQKGGYTF.

This clonotype was observed a handful of times. V and J are TRBV6-1 and TRBJ2-5, with 11 bases identical to TRBD2. Germline trimming cut 6 bases from V and 4 bases from J; bases unmatched to any gene: 10. CDR1 and CDR2 (germline): MNHNS, SASEGT. The CDR3 runs to 16 residues. CDR3 in DNA: TGTGCCAGCAGCGGGACTAGCGGAAGGCAACTAGAGACCCAGTACTTC. It translates to CASSGTSGRQLETQYF.

V is TRBV6-1 and J is TRBJ2-7, with unresolved D. The germline V gene encodes CDR1 MNHNS and CDR2 SASEGT. The CDR3 has 12 residues. V was shortened by 3 bases and J by 3 bases, with 6 bases between the two germline ends. The CDR3 DNA sequence: TGTGCCAGCAGTGAGTTTAGCTACGAGCAGTACTTC. Encoded protein: CASSEFSYEQYF.

This clonotype was observed at least ten times. V gene TRBV30 combines with J gene TRBJ1-1; tentatively, D is TRBD1 (5 bases). There are 13 residues in the CDR3. Trimming stripped 4 bases from V and 4 bases from J, with 13 bases between. The germline V gene encodes CDR1 GTSNPN and CDR2 SVGIG (reference sequence). CDR3 nucleotides: TGTGCCTGGAACCGCGGGGGAGGCACTGAAGCTTTCTTT. As protein: CAWNRGGGTEAFF.

This clonotype has ten or more counts. The V and J genes are TRBV7-9 and TRBJ2-5, with D perhaps TRBD2 (6 bases). Per the germline V gene, CDR1 is SEHNR and CDR2 is FQNEAQ (reference sequence). The CDR3 is 15 amino acids. V lost 4 bases, J lost 5 bases, and 17 bases lay in between. CDR3 DNA sequence: TGTGCCAGCAGCTGGGACTCCCCATGGTCGGAGACCCAGTACTTC. Amino acid sequence: CASSWDSPWSETQYF.

The chain recombines TRBV10-3 with TRBJ1-1; perhaps TRBD1 as D (6 bases). Trimming shortened V by 8 bases and J by 1 base, and 14 bases separated the two germline ends. This CDR3 spans 14 amino acids. Germline V gene sequence: CDR1 ENHRY, CDR2 SYGVKD. In nucleotides, the CDR3 is TGTGCCATCTCCTTGGGGGGGCGGAACACTGAAGCTTTCTTT. Residues: CAISLGGRNTEAFF.

This clonotype was detected ten times or more. This chain connects TRBV27 to TRBJ1-2; D is perhaps TRBD1 (5 bases). V shed 3 bases and J shed 3 bases, with 11 bases lying between them. Germline V gene data show CDR1 as MNHEY and CDR2 as SMNVEV (reference sequence). CDR3 size: 14 residues. The CDR3 sequence is CASSFAGTDYGYTF. CDR3 DNA sequence: TGTGCCAGCAGTTTTGCCGGGACGGACTATGGCTACACCTTC.

This clonotype was picked up many times. The gene calls are TRBV2 and TRBJ1-2, with 9 bases lining up with TRBD1. The V and J ends lost 5 bases and 4 bases, in that order; junction bases with no gene match: 8. The germline V gene encodes CDR1 SNHLY and CDR2 FYNNEI. The CDR3 runs to 15 residues. Written as DNA, the CDR3 is TGTGCCAGCAGTTCCTCATCGACAGGGGGCTATGGCTACACCTTC. Protein product: CASSSSSTGGYGYTF. Supplemented by reference TRBV2 and TRBJ1-2, the full variable domain reads EPEVTQTPSHQVTQMGQEVILRCVPISNHLYFYWYRQILGQKVEFLVSFYNNEISEKSEIFDDQFSVERPDGSNFTLKIRSTKLEDSAMYFCASSSSSTGGYGYTFGSGTRLTVV.

The chain is built from TRBV19 and TRBJ1-2; 7 positions agree with TRBD1. Trimming at V came to 9 bases and at J to 5 bases, leaving 9 bases not matched to a gene. The CDR3 runs 13 residues. Germline V lookup: CDR1 LNHDA, CDR2 SQIVND (reference sequence). CDR3: CASKARGNYGYTF. CDR3 DNA sequence: TGTGCCAGCAAAGCCAGGGGGAATTATGGCTACACCTTC.

This clonotype occurred many times. The chain combines TRBV5-1 with TRBJ1-1, with 7 bases that match TRBD1. The CDR3 spans 13 residues. CDR1 is SGHRS, CDR2 YFSETQ, per germline. V lost 0 bases and J lost 8; bases outside the gene matches: 4. CDR3 amino acids: CASSLGQGPEAFF. The DNA of the CDR3 is TGCGCCAGCAGCTTGGGACAGGGTCCCGAAGCTTTCTTT.

The chain carries TRBV6-9 and TRBJ1-3; 11 bases are shared with TRBD1. V lost 4 bases and J lost 7; bases outside the gene matches: 3. This CDR3 has 14 amino acids. CDR1 MNHGY and CDR2 SVAAGI come from the germline V gene. CDR3 loop: CASSFRTGGNTIYF. CDR3 nucleotide sequence: TGTGCCAGCAGTTTCCGGACAGGGGGCAACACCATATATTTT.

This clonotype has a handful of counts. This chain links TRBV28 with TRBJ2-1; possibly TRBD2 for D (6 bases). The CDR3 covers 15 residues. Germline V CDR1 and CDR2: MDHEN, SYDVKM. Deletions cut 3 bases from V and 4 bases from J, with 13 bases between. The CDR3 loop is CASSLSGRNYNEQFF. The CDR3 DNA reads TGTGCCAGCAGTTTGAGCGGGCGCAATTACAATGAGCAGTTCTTC.

This clonotype was seen ten or more times. The chain is built from TRBV5-1 and TRBJ1-1; 9 bases line up with TRBD1. Germline V gene lookup returns CDR1 SGHRS and CDR2 YFSETQ. The CDR3 is 14 residues long. With V trimmed by 4 bases and J by 2 bases, 3 bases remained unmatched. CDR3 nucleotides: TGCGCCAGCAGCCGACAGGGGGGAAACACTGAAGCTTTCTTT. This encodes CASSRQGGNTEAFF.

This clonotype was seen more than once but under ten times. The chain carries TRBV5-1 and TRBJ2-3; D is ambiguous. The V end was cut by 2 bases, the J end by 6 bases, with 7 bases between. This CDR3 has 12 amino acids. Germline CDR1 is SGHRS and CDR2 is YFSETQ. Here the CDR3 reads CASSLRMDTQYF. The DNA for the CDR3 is TGCGCCAGCAGCTTAAGGATGGATACGCAGTATTTT.

This clonotype was observed many times. This chain connects TRBV20-1 to TRBJ2-7; D possibly corresponds to TRBD1 (6 bases). Trimming removed 3 bases at V and 4 bases at J, with 22 bases between. Germline CDR1 DFQATT, CDR2 SNEGSKA (reference sequence). The CDR3 extends over 16 amino acids. The CDR3 protein is CSASKGQPVISYEQYF. As DNA, the CDR3 is TGCAGTGCTAGTAAAGGACAGCCTGTTATATCATACGAGCAGTACTTC.

The rearrangement joins TRBV28 to TRBJ2-7; no reliable D call. The germline V gene encodes CDR1 MDHEN and CDR2 SYDVKM. V lost 4 bases and J lost 2, with 12 bases in between. The CDR3 has 14 residues. The CDR3 nucleotides are TGTGCCAGCAGTTCCCCCGCGCGCACCTACGAGCAGTACTTC. Protein sequence: CASSSPARTYEQYF.

The sample holds a few counts of this clonotype. This sequence joins TRBV15 and TRBJ2-2; D is possibly TRBD1 (5 bases). V lost 0 bases and J lost 1, with 6 bases in between. Germline V lookup: CDR1 LNHNV, CDR2 YYDKDF (reference sequence). The CDR3 extends over 15 amino acids. CDR3 nucleotides: TGTGCCACCAGCAGAGATACAGGGAACACCGGGGAGCTGTTTTTT. Translated: CATSRDTGNTGELFF.

This clonotype was seen many times. This chain connects TRBV28 to TRBJ2-1; TRBD2 might be the D (6 bases). Germline-derived CDR1 and CDR2 are MDHEN and SYDVKM. V was cut by 5 bases and J by 6 bases, with 11 bases left in between. The CDR3 has 13 amino acids. CDR3 sequence (DNA): TGTGCCAGCAGTCATGCGGGGTTCAATGAGCAGTTCTTC. Protein product: CASSHAGFNEQFF.

This clonotype was picked up many times. The chain is built from TRBV7-9 and TRBJ2-4; TRBD1 aligns across 8 bases. The germline gives CDR1 SEHNR, CDR2 FQNEAQ (reference sequence). V dropped 3 bases and J dropped 6; count of bases not matched to a gene: 10. The CDR3 length is 16 residues. The CDR3 region has the DNA TGTGCCAGCAGCTTGGACAGGGCAAGGGGAGGAAACATTCAGTACTTC. This encodes CASSLDRARGGNIQYF.

This clonotype was detected ten times or more. The chain links TRBV12-3 or TRBV12-4 to TRBJ2-7; the match to TRBD1 covers 8 bases. With 6 bases clipped from V and 3 bases from J, the junction kept 4 bases outside the gene matches. This CDR3 region has 13 residues. The CDR3 DNA follows: TGTGCCAGCAGCAGGACAGGGAGCTACGAGCAGTACTTC. It encodes CASSRTGSYEQYF.